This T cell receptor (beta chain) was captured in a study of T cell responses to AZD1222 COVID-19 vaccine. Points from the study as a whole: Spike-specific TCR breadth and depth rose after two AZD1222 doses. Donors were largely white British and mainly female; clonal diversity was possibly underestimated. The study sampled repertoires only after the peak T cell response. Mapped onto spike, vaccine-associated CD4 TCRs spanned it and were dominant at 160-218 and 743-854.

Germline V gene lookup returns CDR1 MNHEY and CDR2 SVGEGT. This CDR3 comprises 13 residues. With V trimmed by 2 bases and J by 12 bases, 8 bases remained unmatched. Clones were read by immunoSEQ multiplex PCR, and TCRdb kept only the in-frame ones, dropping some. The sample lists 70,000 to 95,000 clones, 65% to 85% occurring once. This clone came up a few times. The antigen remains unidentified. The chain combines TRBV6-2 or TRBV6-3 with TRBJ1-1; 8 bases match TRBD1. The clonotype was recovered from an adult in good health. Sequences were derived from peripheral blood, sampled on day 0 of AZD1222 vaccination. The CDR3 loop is CASSYSDRGMSFF. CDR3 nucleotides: TGTGCCAGCAGTTACAGCGACAGGGGTATGTCTTTCTTT.